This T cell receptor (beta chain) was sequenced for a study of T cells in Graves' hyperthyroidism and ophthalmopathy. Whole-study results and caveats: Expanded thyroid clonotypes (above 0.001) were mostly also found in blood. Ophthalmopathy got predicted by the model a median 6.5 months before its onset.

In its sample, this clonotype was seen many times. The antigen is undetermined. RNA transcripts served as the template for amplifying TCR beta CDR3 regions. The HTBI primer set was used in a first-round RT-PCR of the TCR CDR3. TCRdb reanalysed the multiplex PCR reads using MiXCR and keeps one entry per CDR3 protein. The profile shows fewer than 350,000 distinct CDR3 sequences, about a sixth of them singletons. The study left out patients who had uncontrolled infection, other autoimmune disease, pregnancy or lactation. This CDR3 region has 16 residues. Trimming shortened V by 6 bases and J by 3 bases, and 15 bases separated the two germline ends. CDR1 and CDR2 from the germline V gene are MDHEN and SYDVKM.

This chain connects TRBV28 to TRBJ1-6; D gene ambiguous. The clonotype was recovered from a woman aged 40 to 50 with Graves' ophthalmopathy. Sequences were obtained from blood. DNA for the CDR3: TGTGCCAGCAGCCCCCCTGGAGATGACTATAATTCACCCCTCCACTTT. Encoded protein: CASSPPGDDYNSPLHF.